A selection of T cell receptor beta chains follows, all from one sample in a study of T cells in Graves' hyperthyroidism and ophthalmopathy. MiXCR, applied by TCRdb to the multiplex PCR reads, yields one record per CDR3 protein. Among about 570,000 distinct CDR3 sequences listed, around 46% were seen once. Sequencing was done on a sample of peripheral blood or thyroid tissue (not recorded which). These receptors all stem from an adult woman with Graves' disease, either hyperthyroidism or ophthalmopathy (not recorded which). Each CDR3 is given with its conserved first and last residue. A D gene is named only where the DNA matches it firmly. Rows give clone size only sometimes, using once, few, many, or a class for an expanded clone.

J gene: TRBJ2-7
D gene: TRBD1
V gene: TRBV20-1
clone size: -
CDR3 protein: CSARRQGAYEQYF
CDR3 DNA: TGCAGTGCTAGAAGACAGGGGGCCTACGAGCAGTACTTC

J gene: TRBJ2-5
D gene: -
V gene: TRBV15
clone size: -
CDR3 protein: CATSSQGFGRGETQYF
CDR3 DNA: TGTGCCACCAGCAGTCAGGGTTTTGGGAGAGGTGAGACCCAGTACTTC

J gene: TRBJ2-2
D gene: -
V gene: TRBV20-1
clone size: many
CDR3 protein: CSARDINTGELFF
CDR3 DNA: TGCAGTGCCAGGGACATAAACACCGGGGAGCTGTTTTTT

J gene: TRBJ1-1
D gene: -
V gene: TRBV5-1
clone size: many
CDR3 protein: CASRSPNTEAFF
CDR3 DNA: TGCGCCAGCAGGTCCCCGAACACTGAAGCTTTCTTT

J gene: TRBJ1-4
D gene: -
V gene: TRBV6-1
clone size: many
CDR3 protein: CASSEARGTTEKLFF
CDR3 DNA: TGTGCCAGCAGTGAAGCGAGGGGAACGACTGAAAAACTGTTTTTT

J gene: TRBJ1-5
D gene: -
V gene: TRBV10-3
clone size: -
CDR3 protein: CAIRQDLNQPQHF
CDR3 DNA: TGTGCCATCAGACAGGACCTCAATCAGCCCCAGCATTTT

J gene: TRBJ2-7
D gene: -
V gene: TRBV2
clone size: many
CDR3 protein: CASRQQVAYEQYF
CDR3 DNA: TGTGCCAGCCGACAACAGGTTGCCTACGAGCAGTACTTC

J gene: TRBJ2-7
D gene: TRBD2
V gene: TRBV6-1
clone size: -
CDR3 protein: CASSEARDYTYEQYF
CDR3 DNA: TGTGCCAGCAGTGAAGCGCGGGACTACACCTACGAGCAGTACTTC

J gene: TRBJ2-5
D gene: -
V gene: TRBV29-1
clone size: -
CDR3 protein: CSVGIGQETQYF
CDR3 DNA: TGCAGCGTCGGCATTGGGCAAGAGACCCAGTACTTC

J gene: TRBJ1-3
D gene: -
V gene: TRBV5-1
clone size: many
CDR3 protein: CASSTTGLSGNTIYF
CDR3 DNA: TGCGCCAGCAGCACAACAGGTCTCTCTGGAAACACCATATATTTT

J gene: TRBJ1-4
D gene: -
V gene: TRBV19
clone size: once
CDR3 protein: CASSASDSSATNEKLFF
CDR3 DNA: TGTGCCAGTAGTGCCTCGGACAGTTCTGCAACTAATGAAAAACTGTTTTTT

J gene: TRBJ2-2
D gene: -
V gene: TRBV15
clone size: -
CDR3 protein: CATSRGGRVTGELFF
CDR3 DNA: TGTGCCACCAGCAGAGGGGGCAGGGTCACCGGGGAGCTGTTTTTT

J gene: TRBJ1-1
D gene: -
V gene: TRBV2
clone size: -
CDR3 protein: CASSEEAYQDTEAFF
CDR3 DNA: TGTGCCAGCAGTGAGGAGGCATACCAGGACACTGAAGCTTTCTTT

J gene: TRBJ2-1
D gene: TRBD2
V gene: TRBV27
clone size: -
CDR3 protein: CATSDTSDFYNEQFF
CDR3 DNA: TGTGCCACCAGTGATACTAGCGACTTTTACAATGAGCAGTTCTTC

J gene: TRBJ1-1
D gene: -
V gene: TRBV11-2
clone size: many
CDR3 protein: CASSLALMNTEAFF
CDR3 DNA: TGTGCCAGCAGCTTAGCTTTGATGAACACTGAAGCTTTCTTT

J gene: TRBJ1-2
D gene: -
V gene: TRBV4-1
clone size: many
CDR3 protein: CASSQTDGSGYTF
CDR3 DNA: TGCGCCAGCAGCCAAACCGACGGCAGCGGCTACACCTTC

J gene: TRBJ2-6
D gene: TRBD2
V gene: TRBV11-2
clone size: few
CDR3 protein: CASSLGLAGGEDLTF
CDR3 DNA: TGTGCCAGCAGCCTGGGACTAGCGGGAGGAGAGGACCTGACTTTC

J gene: TRBJ1-6
D gene: -
V gene: TRBV11-2
clone size: many
CDR3 protein: CASSLPSWYNSPLHF
CDR3 DNA: TGTGCCAGCAGCTTACCCTCGTGGTATAATTCACCCCTCCACTTT

J gene: TRBJ1-6
D gene: TRBD1
V gene: TRBV5-1
clone size: many
CDR3 protein: CASRATGTGLGRLHF
CDR3 DNA: TGCGCCAGCAGAGCAACCGGGACAGGGCTGGGGCGGCTCCACTTT

J gene: TRBJ2-7
D gene: -
V gene: TRBV20-1
clone size: -
CDR3 protein: CSARGGLHNEQYF
CDR3 DNA: TGCAGTGCTAGGGGAGGACTCCACAATGAGCAGTACTTC

J gene: TRBJ2-7
D gene: TRBD2
V gene: TRBV7-9
clone size: -
CDR3 protein: CAGGLASYEQYF
CDR3 DNA: TGTGCCGGGGGACTAGCGAGTTACGAGCAGTACTTC

J gene: TRBJ1-1
D gene: -
V gene: TRBV6-5
clone size: many
CDR3 protein: CASRRGRDTEAFF
CDR3 DNA: TGTGCCAGCAGAAGAGGGAGGGACACTGAAGCTTTCTTT

J gene: TRBJ1-1
D gene: -
V gene: TRBV20-1
clone size: -
CDR3 protein: CSAPRTEAFF
CDR3 DNA: TGCAGTGCCCCTCGCACTGAAGCTTTCTTT

J gene: TRBJ2-1
D gene: TRBD2
V gene: TRBV7-6
clone size: -
CDR3 protein: CASSSGTSNNEQFF
CDR3 DNA: TGTGCCAGCAGCTCCGGGACTAGCAACAATGAGCAGTTCTTC

J gene: TRBJ1-2
D gene: -
V gene: TRBV10-3
clone size: -
CDR3 protein: CAISGDVSGTGYTF
CDR3 DNA: TGTGCCATCAGTGGTGATGTCTCTGGGACGGGCTACACCTTC

J gene: TRBJ1-4
D gene: -
V gene: TRBV7-9
clone size: many
CDR3 protein: CAGTSVGEKLFF
CDR3 DNA: TGTGCAGGGACCTCCGTGGGTGAAAAACTGTTTTTT